These T cell receptor beta chains were read from a single sample in a study of blood T cell repertoires in COVID-19. Clones were sequenced by immunoSEQ multiplex PCR, and TCRdb holds only the in-frame ones, with some missing. This table holds around 190,000 clones, roughly nine tenths found once. Sequencing used peripheral blood. Every receptor here comes from a man aged 65 to 79 with active or convalescent COVID-19. Both conserved end residues are part of each CDR3.

j_call v_call cdr3_aa
TRBJ2-1 TRBV7-8 CASSLGLVPEQFF
TRBJ1-2 TRBV12-3/TRBV12-4 CASRGRDSYGYTF
TRBJ1-5 TRBV18 CASSPGQISNQPQHF
TRBJ2-7 TRBV7-2 CASSRDPSSTFYEQYF
TRBJ1-5 TRBV28 CASNSDRGYNQPQHF
TRBJ2-3 TRBV6-2/TRBV6-3 CASSYTGVSDTQYF
TRBJ2-1 TRBV24-1 CATSDRLVGQFF
TRBJ1-4 TRBV10-2 CASSEHLRNEKLFF
TRBJ2-7 TRBV28 CASSSAMEESNYEQYF
TRBJ1-4 TRBV4-1 CASSLAFGQGREKLFF
TRBJ1-5 TRBV30 CAWSQDSWGNQPQHF
TRBJ1-1 TRBV7-2 CASSLARTPEAFF
TRBJ1-4 TRBV11-1 CASSQPGQSKEKLFF
TRBJ1-5 TRBV27 CASSLKGTGFQPQHF
TRBJ1-6 TRBV6-4 CASSDSVRANSPLHF
TRBJ2-1 TRBV7-2 CASSFGGVLSYNEQFF
TRBJ1-3 TRBV11-2 CASSSQFLSGNTIYF
TRBJ1-1 TRBV18 CASSRDRGLAFF
TRBJ2-5 TRBV5-4 CASSLRTGGRETQYF
TRBJ2-2 TRBV10-1 CASSHDRGRTGELFF
TRBJ2-7 TRBV5-1 CASSLASGIYEQYF
TRBJ2-2 TRBV18 CASSPPADTGELFF
TRBJ1-3 TRBV5-1 CASSFSTVTSGNTIYF
TRBJ1-2 TRBV28 CASSLVGGRGYTF
TRBJ2-6 TRBV19 CASSTVSSGANVLTF
TRBJ1-4 TRBV11-2 CASSRTGPNEKLFF
TRBJ2-7 TRBV2 CASATAGGSYEQYF
TRBJ2-2 TRBV9 CASSSTEAGGRTGELFF
TRBJ1-1 TRBV30 CAWSDRDRNTEAFF
TRBJ1-4 TRBV7-9 CASSVPGQRNEKLFF
TRBJ2-5 TRBV19 CASSIHRDSETQYF
TRBJ2-1 TRBV28 CASRVSTSGIDNEQFF
TRBJ2-5 TRBV6-5 CASRGQGQETQYF
TRBJ1-1 TRBV24-1 CATSGVGGNTEAFF
TRBJ2-2 TRBV4-3 CASSQEASGRTGELFF
TRBJ1-1 TRBV7-2 CASSSQGWHTEAFF
TRBJ1-1 TRBV5-1 CASLPGAGNTEAFF
TRBJ2-1 TRBV10-2 CASSDEVLRANEQFF
TRBJ1-3 TRBV29-1 CSVATDSGNTIYF
TRBJ1-2 TRBV6-1 CASSELRQGLYGYTF
TRBJ1-5 TRBV30 CAWSQGLRRQPQHF
TRBJ1-2 TRBV7-8 CASSLAGEGTPGGYTF
TRBJ1-2 TRBV15 CATSRDRVAPGYGYTF
TRBJ2-7 TRBV15 CATSSERGGGYEQYF